This paragraph reports one T cell receptor beta chain. Its antigen is unidentified. This sample stems from a study of cytomegalovirus exposure and HLA in healthy donors. PCR was performed using 60 Vbeta and 13 Jbeta primers. In the source study's methods: In a later analysis, the count reached roughly 80 million unique TCR beta chains, with approximately 10 million shared. Clones were sequenced by immunoSEQ multiplex PCR, and TCRdb holds only the in-frame ones, with some missing. The DNA was the basis for D and trimming; V, J and clone size are from that table. This sample has about 57,000 clones; roughly 80% occur once, and the top ten carry 4.3%. The germline V gene has CDR1 PRHDT and CDR2 FYEKMQ (reference sequence). The CDR3 has 16 residues. The V end was cut by 0 bases, the J end by 3 bases, with 15 bases between. The study's findings and limits: The presence/absence work took it that sequencing depth was about the same across donors. Rare sequences made up most TCRs, while some public TCRs were found in many donors. A later examination showed that TCR association rates differed by HLA locus, with DRB1 most and HLA-C fewest.

This clonotype was obtained from a young man in good health and CMV-seronegative. Sample: PBMCs. The gene calls are TRBV13 and TRBJ2-7; perhaps TRBD2 as D (6 bases). CDR3 sequence reads: CASSLGVSGSHYEQYF. Here the CDR3 DNA reads TGTGCCAGCAGCTTAGGGGTTTCCGGGAGTCACTACGAGCAGTACTTC. Together with reference TRBV13 and TRBJ2-7, the CDR3 gives the full variable domain: AAGVIQSPRHLIKEKRETATLKCYPIPRHDTVYWYQQGPGQDPQFLISFYEKMQSDKGSIPDRFSAQQFSDYHSELNMSSLELGDSALYFCASSLGVSGSHYEQYFGPGTRLTVT.